This TCR beta chain was sequenced for a study of blood T cell repertoires in COVID-19. The CDR3 runs 11 residues. With 0 bases removed from V and 12 bases from J, the gap between germline ends came to 7 bases. In germline, CDR1 is SGHTS, CDR2 YDEGEE. Sequencing used immunoSEQ multiplex PCR; TCRdb keeps in-frame clones, though not all of them. The data hold roughly 150,000 clones, with about 80% observed a single time. The sample consisted of peripheral blood. V is TRBV5-8 and J is TRBJ2-1, with D unresolved. The source of this sequence is a man in his 60s with acute or convalescent COVID-19. The CDR3 DNA follows: TGTGCCAGCAGCTTGGTTGGGCCGCAGTTCTTC. Encoded protein: CASSLVGPQFF.